The rows below give T cell receptor beta chains drawn from one sample of a study of blood T cell repertoires in COVID-19. Here immunoSEQ multiplex PCR was the method, and the copy in TCRdb shows in-frame clones only, minus some. The profile covers about 230,000 clones, with around nine tenths appearing a single time and roughly 4% taken by the ten largest. Sequencing was done on a sample of PBMCs or T cells enriched from blood (not recorded which). These receptor sequences come from a woman under 40 with acute COVID-19. Both conserved end residues are trimmed from each CDR3. Fields, in order: CDR3 length, V gene, CDR3 protein.

13	TRBV2	ASTQGPGSTDTQY
10	TRBV7-2	ASSSPPQPQH
13	TRBV7-6	ASSPSSSSNQPQH
13	TRBV7-7	ASSLGAGYNEKLF
12	TRBV9	ASSPFGGENIQY
9	TRBV15	ATSTGGALH
13	TRBV7-9	ASSALAGTTGELF
11	TRBV5-4	ASSFRGTYEQY
11	TRBV30	AWETGYNSPLH
12	TRBV7-3	ASSDQGFGTEAF
11	TRBV7-2	ASSPPGLEPQH
13	TRBV6-2/TRBV6-3	ASSYSTGRASPLH
12	TRBV5-5	ASILTGGFNEQY
13	TRBV6-4	ASSVSGGHSYEQY
10	TRBV12-3/TRBV12-4	ASSLSSSEAF
12	TRBV28	ASSRTGATEKLF
11	TRBV6-4	ASSKGQGNEQF
12	TRBV7-9	ASRPPRENTEAF
12	TRBV6-1	ASSEAGQNYGYT
11	TRBV19	ASSRDRESGYT
13	TRBV19	ASSTGTGLNYGYT
14	TRBV7-3	ASSNKTRHAGNTIY
9	TRBV10-3	AISLTGELF
15	TRBV3-1/TRBV3-2	ASSQAGQGRFKETQY
13	TRBV12-5	ASGLVETGVSEAF
12	TRBV5-1	ASTTWTPSYEQY
10	TRBV29-1	SVLTGTGELF
12	TRBV7-9	ASSLARKNTEAF
12	TRBV4-1	ASSQDERDEKLF
14	TRBV5-1	ASSLIGGSTNEKLF
12	TRBV27	ASSYTGSQFGYT
9	TRBV5-1	ASRVAETQY
12	TRBV18	ASSPGSTNYGYT
14	TRBV4-2	ASSRLAGGNTGELF
12	TRBV4-1	ASSQPGGEETQY
13	TRBV5-1	ASSPSGGAEDTQY
13	TRBV5-1	ASSLDRAKNTEAF
12	TRBV28	ASSFRQGAQPQH
14	TRBV9	ASSVGGLAAQETQY
14	TRBV18	ASSPPNGRDTDTQY
14	TRBV5-1	ASRRAGTGGVYEQY
12	TRBV27	ASSSRGAGYGYT